The rows below give T cell receptor beta chains drawn from one sample of a study of blood T cell repertoires in COVID-19. The data were produced by immunoSEQ multiplex PCR, yet TCRdb's version contains in-frame clones alone and is incomplete. Of 250,000 to 300,000 clones in the sample, around nine tenths were seen once. The sample consisted of peripheral blood. The receptors derive from a woman in her twenties or thirties with COVID-19, enrolled during active disease. Both conserved end residues are part of each CDR3. A D gene is named only where the DNA matches it firmly. Only part of the rows carry a size: once, few, many, or a class if the clone is expanded.

J: TRBJ2-1; V: TRBV28; size: NA; D: TRBD1; CDR3: CASRQGAPYNEQFF; DNA: TGTGCCAGCAGACAGGGGGCCCCCTACAATGAGCAGTTCTTC
J: TRBJ2-7; V: TRBV19; size: NA; D: NA; CDR3: CASSVSGRAYEQYF; DNA: TGTGCCAGTAGTGTAAGCGGGCGAGCCTACGAGCAGTACTTC
J: TRBJ1-5; V: TRBV30; size: NA; D: NA; CDR3: CAWSYGGAKPQHF; DNA: TGTGCCTGGAGTTACGGAGGTGCGAAGCCCCAGCATTTT
J: TRBJ2-5; V: TRBV5-1; size: once; D: TRBD2; CDR3: CASSLALAGGQETQYF; DNA: TGCGCCAGCAGCTTGGCGCTAGCGGGGGGACAAGAGACCCAGTACTTC
J: TRBJ2-1; V: TRBV28; size: NA; D: TRBD2; CDR3: CASSSPLAGSYNEQFF; DNA: TGTGCCAGCAGTTCCCCCCTAGCGGGATCCTACAATGAGCAGTTCTTC
J: TRBJ1-2; V: TRBV6-6; size: NA; D: NA; CDR3: CTSSQPGGENYGYTF; DNA: TGTACCAGCAGTCAGCCGGGGGGTGAAAACTATGGCTACACCTTC
J: TRBJ2-5; V: TRBV11-2; size: NA; D: NA; CDR3: CASSPLTSGWETQYF; DNA: TGTGCCAGCAGCCCCTTGACCAGCGGGTGGGAGACCCAGTACTTC
J: TRBJ2-5; V: TRBV7-2; size: NA; D: TRBD1; CDR3: CASSLGTGLAETQYF; DNA: TGTGCCAGCAGCTTAGGGACAGGTCTGGCAGAGACCCAGTACTTC
J: TRBJ1-1; V: TRBV5-1; size: NA; D: NA; CDR3: CASSLDSGVTEAFF; DNA: TGCGCCAGCAGCTTGGACTCGGGAGTCACTGAAGCTTTCTTT
J: TRBJ1-6; V: TRBV7-9; size: NA; D: NA; CDR3: CASSPSEAGTMSKPLHF; DNA: TGTGCCAGCAGCCCAAGTGAGGCCGGGACAATGTCTAAACCCCTCCACTTT
J: TRBJ1-3; V: TRBV12-3/TRBV12-4; size: NA; D: NA; CDR3: CASSFDRGDTIYF; DNA: TGTGCCAGCAGTTTTGACCGGGGAGACACCATATATTTT
J: TRBJ2-2; V: TRBV6-5; size: once; D: TRBD1; CDR3: CASLRTGGNTGELFF; DNA: TGTGCCAGCTTACGGACAGGGGGCAACACCGGGGAGCTGTTTTTT
J: TRBJ2-3; V: TRBV19; size: NA; D: TRBD1; CDR3: CASSSFWDRGPDTQYF; DNA: TGTGCCAGTAGCTCCTTTTGGGACAGGGGACCAGATACGCAGTATTTT
J: TRBJ2-3; V: TRBV2; size: few; D: TRBD2; CDR3: CASSDGLAGGADTQYF; DNA: TGTGCCAGCAGTGACGGACTAGCGGGGGGAGCAGATACGCAGTATTTT
J: TRBJ1-2; V: TRBV14; size: NA; D: NA; CDR3: CASSQVPYGYTF; DNA: TGTGCCAGCAGCCAAGTCCCGTATGGCTACACCTTC
J: TRBJ1-2; V: TRBV2; size: NA; D: TRBD1; CDR3: CASPGQGGISYTF; DNA: TGTGCCAGTCCGGGACAGGGAGGTATTAGCTACACCTTC
J: TRBJ1-2; V: TRBV27; size: NA; D: TRBD1; CDR3: CASGTVNYGYTF; DNA: TGTGCCTCAGGGACAGTAAACTATGGCTACACCTTC
J: TRBJ1-4; V: TRBV29-1; size: NA; D: NA; CDR3: CSAPGANEKLFF; DNA: TGCAGTGCCCCGGGGGCTAATGAAAAACTGTTTTTT
J: TRBJ1-2; V: TRBV20-1; size: NA; D: NA; CDR3: CSAPEAYGYTF; DNA: TGCAGTGCTCCAGAGGCCTATGGCTACACCTTC
J: TRBJ2-1; V: TRBV24-1; size: NA; D: NA; CDR3: CATSGGLRQRSYNEQFF; DNA: TGTGCCACCAGTGGGGGTCTCCGACAGCGCTCCTACAATGAGCAGTTCTTC
J: TRBJ1-1; V: TRBV2; size: NA; D: TRBD1; CDR3: CASRTGGLTEAFF; DNA: TGTGCCAGCAGAACAGGGGGCCTAACTGAAGCTTTCTTT
J: TRBJ2-2; V: TRBV29-1; size: NA; D: TRBD2; CDR3: CSVSTGGRHGELFF; DNA: TGCAGCGTCTCTACGGGGGGGCGCCACGGGGAGCTGTTTTTT
J: TRBJ2-1; V: TRBV9; size: NA; D: NA; CDR3: CASSEAALEIHNEQFF; DNA: TGTGCCAGCAGCGAGGCCGCCCTAGAGATACACAATGAGCAGTTCTTC
J: TRBJ2-7; V: TRBV4-1; size: once; D: TRBD1; CDR3: CASSEGDRELSYEQYF; DNA: TGCGCCAGCAGCGAAGGGGACAGAGAGCTCTCCTACGAGCAGTACTTC
J: TRBJ2-5; V: TRBV6-5; size: NA; D: NA; CDR3: CASSRGAQETQYF; DNA: TGTGCCAGCAGCCGGGGGGCCCAAGAGACCCAGTACTTC
J: TRBJ2-7; V: TRBV5-5; size: NA; D: TRBD1; CDR3: CASSLALGQRYYEQYF; DNA: TGTGCCAGCAGCTTGGCACTGGGACAGAGATACTACGAGCAGTACTTC
J: TRBJ2-5; V: TRBV5-4; size: NA; D: TRBD2; CDR3: CASSRASGGAETQYF; DNA: TGTGCCAGCAGCCGAGCTAGCGGGGGGGCAGAGACCCAGTACTTC
J: TRBJ1-1; V: TRBV4-1; size: once; D: TRBD1; CDR3: CASSQAGQGIFTEAFF; DNA: TGCGCCAGCAGCCAAGCGGGACAGGGGATTTTCACTGAAGCTTTCTTT
J: TRBJ2-7; V: TRBV13; size: NA; D: NA; CDR3: CASSRVQGGLHEQYF; DNA: TGTGCCAGCAGCCGTGTACAGGGGGGGCTTCACGAGCAGTACTTC
J: TRBJ1-5; V: TRBV28; size: NA; D: NA; CDR3: CASQPPGSIYSNQPQHF; DNA: TGTGCCAGCCAGCCCCCCGGGAGTATATATAGCAATCAGCCCCAGCATTTT
J: TRBJ2-3; V: TRBV10-3; size: once; D: TRBD1; CDR3: CAVAGTASTDTQYF; DNA: TGTGCCGTAGCCGGGACAGCATCCACAGATACGCAGTATTTT
J: TRBJ1-1; V: TRBV12-3/TRBV12-4; size: few; D: NA; CDR3: CASRYSSSEAFF; DNA: TGTGCCAGCAGGTACAGTTCGTCTGAAGCTTTCTTT
J: TRBJ1-5; V: TRBV11-2; size: NA; D: TRBD1; CDR3: CASSLGDRGSQPQHF; DNA: TGTGCCAGCAGCTTAGGGGACAGGGGGTCTCAGCCCCAGCATTTT
J: TRBJ2-7; V: TRBV23-1; size: once; D: NA; CDR3: CASSPGVFSYEQYF; DNA: TGCGCCAGCAGTCCAGGGGTGTTCTCCTACGAGCAGTACTTC
J: TRBJ2-7; V: TRBV13; size: NA; D: TRBD1; CDR3: CASSIWDRFYEQYF; DNA: TGTGCCAGCAGCATCTGGGACAGATTCTACGAGCAGTACTTC
J: TRBJ2-7; V: TRBV5-8; size: once; D: NA; CDR3: CASSLSGYEQYF; DNA: TGTGCCAGCAGCTTGTCCGGGTACGAGCAGTACTTC
J: TRBJ2-3; V: TRBV7-9; size: NA; D: NA; CDR3: CASSPTDSSTDTQYF; DNA: TGTGCCAGCAGCCCGACGGACAGTAGCACAGATACGCAGTATTTT